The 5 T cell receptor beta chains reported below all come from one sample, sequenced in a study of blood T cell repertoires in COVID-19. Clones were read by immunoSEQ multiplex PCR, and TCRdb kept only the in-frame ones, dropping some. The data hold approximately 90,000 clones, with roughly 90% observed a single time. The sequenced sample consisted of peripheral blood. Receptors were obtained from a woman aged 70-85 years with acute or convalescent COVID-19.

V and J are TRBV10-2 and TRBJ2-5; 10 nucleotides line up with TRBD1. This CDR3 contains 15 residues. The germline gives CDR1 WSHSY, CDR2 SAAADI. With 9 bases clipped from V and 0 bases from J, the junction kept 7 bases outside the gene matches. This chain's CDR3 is CASFDRGRHQETQYF. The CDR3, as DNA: TGCGCCAGTTTTGACAGGGGGCGGCACCAAGAGACCCAGTACTTC.

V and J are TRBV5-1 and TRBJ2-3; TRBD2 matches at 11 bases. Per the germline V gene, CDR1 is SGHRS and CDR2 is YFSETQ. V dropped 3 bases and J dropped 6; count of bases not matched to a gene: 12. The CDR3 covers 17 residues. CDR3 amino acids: CASSYAIAGGPGDTQYF. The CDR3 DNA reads TGCGCCAGCAGCTACGCCATAGCGGGAGGGCCTGGGGATACGCAGTATTTT. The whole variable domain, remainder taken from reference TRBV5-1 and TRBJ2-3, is KAGVTQTPRYLIKTRGQQVTLSCSPISGHRSVSWYQQTPGQGLQFLFEYFSETQRNKGNFPGRFSGRQFSNSRSEMNVSTLELGDSALYLCASSYAIAGGPGDTQYFGPGTRLTVL.

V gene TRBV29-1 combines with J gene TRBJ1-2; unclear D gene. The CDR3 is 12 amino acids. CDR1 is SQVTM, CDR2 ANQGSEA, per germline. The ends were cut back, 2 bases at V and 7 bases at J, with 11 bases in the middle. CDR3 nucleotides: TGCAGCGTTGAACAACAGCAATTTGGCTACACCTTC. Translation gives CSVEQQQFGYTF. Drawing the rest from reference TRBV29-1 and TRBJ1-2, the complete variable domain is SAVISQKPSRDICQRGTSLTIQCQVDSQVTMMFWYRQQPGQSLTLIATANQGSEATYESGFVIDKFPISRPNLTFSTLTVSNMSPEDSSIYLCSVEQQQFGYTFGSGTRLTVV.

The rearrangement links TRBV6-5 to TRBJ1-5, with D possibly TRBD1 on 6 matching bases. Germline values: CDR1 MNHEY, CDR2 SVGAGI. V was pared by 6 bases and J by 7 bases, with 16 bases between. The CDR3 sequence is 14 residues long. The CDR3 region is CASRPTGQGQPQHF. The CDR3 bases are TGTGCCAGCAGACCAACAGGGCAGGGACAGCCCCAGCATTTT.

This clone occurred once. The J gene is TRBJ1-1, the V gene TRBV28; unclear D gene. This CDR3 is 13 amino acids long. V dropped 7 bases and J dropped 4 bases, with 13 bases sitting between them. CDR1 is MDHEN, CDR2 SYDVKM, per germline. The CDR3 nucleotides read TGTGCCAGCACTCGGGGAAGCCCCACTGAAGCTTTCTTT. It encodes CASTRGSPTEAFF.